Each of the 21 T cell receptor beta chains below was sequenced from the same sample in a study of CD8+CD57+ T cells in acquired aplastic anemia. Template material for TCR beta VDJ and CDR3 profiling consisted of genomic DNA. A single record per CDR3 protein comes from TCRdb applying MiXCR to the reads. The repertoire includes about 200,000 distinct CDR3 sequences, almost 50% of them detected once, and around 20% sits in the top ten. The authors sequenced patients whose flow cytometry had shown CD8+CD57+ cell expansion. Sequencing was performed on sorted CD4+, CD8+, or CD8+CD57+ T cells (not recorded which) from PBMCs. The receptors originated from a human donor with aplastic anemia.

This chain connects TRBV4-1 to TRBJ2-5; 7 bases map to TRBD2. The V segment lost 0 bases and the J segment 7 bases; nucleotides outside the gene matches: 11. Germline CDR1 MGHRA, CDR2 YSYEKL. The CDR3 consists of 16 residues. The CDR3 reads CASSQDMTGGGVTQYF. The CDR3 DNA sequence: TGCGCCAGCAGCCAAGATATGACGGGGGGAGGGGTGACCCAGTACTTC.

The chain has TRBV7-9 and TRBJ2-7, with D unclear. With 5 bases removed from V and 2 bases from J, the gap between germline ends came to 13 bases. The CDR3 consists of 14 residues. Germline values: CDR1 SEHNR, CDR2 FQNEAQ (reference sequence). CDR3 protein: CASSPRTGTYEQYF. The CDR3, as DNA: TGTGCCAGCAGCCCGAGGACCGGTACCTACGAGCAGTACTTC.

Of note for this clonotype: This may be a read error, as it is one base from a much larger clone. V gene TRBV19 combines with J gene TRBJ2-7, with D tentatively TRBD1 or TRBD2 (6 bases each). The CDR3 runs to 14 residues. Germline lookup yields CDR1 LNHDA and CDR2 SQIVND (reference sequence). The CDR3 protein is CAQLGGIDTYERYF. DNA of the CDR3: TGTGCCCAGCTGGGGGGCATTGATACCTACGAGCGGTACTTC.

The rearrangement links TRBV19 to TRBJ2-6; 10 bases fit TRBD1. The V gene end was trimmed by 2 bases and the J gene end by 0 bases; junction bases not matched to a gene: 4. CDR1 and CDR2 (germline): LNHDA, SQIVND (reference sequence). The CDR3 consists of 18 residues. The CDR3: CASSISGQGISGANVLTF. CDR3 nucleotide sequence: TGTGCCAGTAGTATATCGGGACAGGGGATCTCTGGGGCCAACGTCCTGACTTTC.

This clonotype has at least ten counts. V and J are TRBV5-5 and TRBJ1-1; D gene uncertain. Germline CDR1 reads SGHKS; CDR2 reads YYEKEE (reference sequence). The CDR3 length is 13 residues. Trimming removed 2 bases from V and 1 base from J, with 6 bases in between. CDR3 region: CASSFTANTEAFF. In DNA form, the CDR3 reads TGTGCCAGCAGCTTTACAGCGAACACTGAAGCTTTCTTT.

V gene TRBV24-1 combines with J gene TRBJ2-1; D is unresolved. CDR3 length: 15 amino acids. Germline lookup yields CDR1 KGHDR and CDR2 SFDVKD. V was clipped by 11 bases and J by 0 bases, with 16 bases between them. The CDR3 here is CAIEGSASSYNEQFF. Here the CDR3 DNA reads TGTGCCATCGAAGGCTCAGCAAGCTCCTACAATGAGCAGTTCTTC.

The genes are TRBV25-1 and TRBJ1-6; D perhaps matches TRBD1 (5 bases). Germline V gives CDR1 MGHDK, CDR2 SYGVNS. The V end was cut by 8 bases, the J end by 10 bases, with 18 bases between. The CDR3 totals 14 residues. The CDR3 nucleotides read TGTGCCAGCGTTGGGCTGGGGGGGGGATCACCCCTCCACTTT. Protein product: CASVGLGGGSPLHF.

V gene TRBV29-1 combines with J gene TRBJ1-2, with D perhaps matching TRBD1 (6 bases). Germline V gives CDR1 SQVTM, CDR2 ANQGSEA. Trimming left V 6 bases short and J 2 bases short, with 16 bases between. The CDR3 is made up of 14 amino acids. CDR3 DNA: TGCAGCGTCTCCCGGGACACAGCGAACTATGGCTACACCTTC. Protein: CSVSRDTANYGYTF.

The genes are TRBV7-9 and TRBJ2-7; no clear D gene. Trimming stripped 5 bases from V and 6 bases from J, with 11 bases between. Germline V lookup: CDR1 SEHNR, CDR2 FQNEAQ (reference sequence). There are 12 residues in the CDR3. The CDR3, as DNA: TGTGCCAGCAGCGCGTCGGGTCTCGAGCAGTACTTC. The encoded protein is CASSASGLEQYF.

For this clonotype: This may come from a read error, since a much larger clone is one base off. The conserved phenylalanine or tryptophan normally closing the CDR3 is absent here, so this likely arose from a read error. This chain uses TRBV11-3 with TRBJ2-5; 14 bases are shared with TRBD2. The V gene's germline CDR1 is SGHNT and CDR2 YENEEA. The junction had 6 bases not matched to a gene; V was cut back by 5 bases and J by 1 base. The CDR3 extends over 17 amino acids. The CDR3: CASSPGLAGAPQETQYL. In DNA, the CDR3 is TGTGCCAGCAGCCCGGGACTAGCGGGGGCCCCCCAAGAGACCCAGTACCTC.

V gene TRBV6-4 combines with J gene TRBJ1-2; maybe TRBD1 (6 bases). V was clipped by 0 bases and J by 4 bases, with 6 bases between them. Germline V CDR1 and CDR2: MRHNA, SNTAGT. The CDR3 loop spans 13 amino acids. The CDR3 nucleotides are TGTGCCAGCAGTGACTCGGACAGCTATGGCTACACCTTC. Translation gives CASSDSDSYGYTF.

This clonotype was recorded many times. Here the CDR3 reads CASSLARGNTEAFF. CDR3 nucleotides: TGTGCCAGCAGCTTAGCCAGGGGGAACACTGAAGCTTTCTTT. This chain connects TRBV7-9 to TRBJ1-1, with a possible D match to TRBD1 (6 bases). Germline V gives CDR1 SEHNR, CDR2 FQNEAQ (reference sequence). The CDR3 consists of 14 residues. Trimming pared 0 bases from V and 1 base from J, leaving 6 bases between.

This clonotype appeared many times. This sequence joins TRBV4-1 and TRBJ2-7; a weak D match, TRBD1 (6 bases). The germline CDR1 and CDR2 sequences are MGHRA and YSYEKL. The CDR3 length is 15 residues. V dropped 4 bases and J dropped 2 bases, with 15 bases sitting between them. In DNA, the CDR3 is TGCGCCAGCAGCCGAGGACAGCAGGAGACCTACGAGCAGTACTTC. Its translation: CASSRGQQETYEQYF.

There are many counts of this clonotype. The chain links TRBV6-1 to TRBJ2-7; D possibly uses TRBD1 or TRBD2 (5 bases each). The CDR3 runs 14 residues. V dropped 4 bases and J dropped 2 bases, with 12 bases sitting between them. Germline CDR1 is MNHNS and CDR2 is SASEGT. CDR3 in amino acids: CASSATGTAYEQYF. The CDR3 DNA follows: TGTGCCAGCAGTGCCACCGGGACGGCCTACGAGCAGTACTTC.

This clonotype was counted a few times. The chain joins TRBV11-2 to TRBJ2-7; maybe TRBD2 (6 bases). This CDR3 is 14 amino acids long. Germline CDR1 reads SGHAT; CDR2 reads FQNNGV. Between the trimmed V and J ends, which lost 0 bases and 2 bases, there was a span of 8 bases. The DNA of the CDR3 is TGTGCCAGCAGCTTAGAACGGGGGACCTACGAGCAGTACTTC. Protein sequence: CASSLERGTYEQYF. Filled out from reference TRBV11-2 and TRBJ2-7, the complete variable domain reads EAGVAQSPRYKIIEKRQSVAFWCNPISGHATLYWYQQILGQGPKLLIQFQNNGVVDDSQLPKDRFSAERLKGVDSTLKIQPAKLEDSAVYLCASSLERGTYEQYFGPGTRLTVT.

J is TRBJ2-5 and V is TRBV24-1; TRBD2 is a possible D gene (5 bases). CDR3 length equals 12 residues. The germline V and J ends were trimmed by 6 bases and 4 bases, with 8 bases remaining between them. Germline CDR1 KGHDR, CDR2 SFDVKD. The CDR3 DNA reads as TGTGCCACCAGTCGACGGGGAGAGACCCAGTACTTC. Protein sequence: CATSRRGETQYF.

As concerns this clonotype: A much larger clone differs from this one at a single base, so this may be a read error. This chain's CDR3 is CASSLAGGGRTEAFF. The CDR3 DNA sequence: TGTGCCAGCAGCTTAGCGGGGGGGGGGAGGACTGAAGCTTTCTTT. This rearrangement joins TRBV7-2 to TRBJ1-1; perhaps TRBD1 as D (5 bases). V lost 0 bases to trimming and J lost 5 bases, with 13 bases between them. Per the germline V gene, CDR1 is SGHTA and CDR2 is FQGNSA. The CDR3 totals 15 residues.

This clonotype has more than one count but fewer than ten. The chain joins TRBV29-1 to TRBJ1-2; tentatively, D is TRBD1 (6 bases). Germline V gene data show CDR1 as SQVTM and CDR2 as ANQGSEA. Trimming pared 6 bases from V and 5 bases from J, leaving 13 bases between. The CDR3 consists of 12 residues. The DNA for the CDR3 is TGCAGCGTGGTAGGGGGTCAGTATGGCTACACCTTC. It yields the protein CSVVGGQYGYTF.

This clonotype was seen many times. The chain has TRBV5-1 and TRBJ1-2; D may be TRBD1 (5 bases). Per germline, CDR1 SGHRS and CDR2 YFSETQ. There are 17 residues in the CDR3. The germline V and J ends were trimmed by 0 bases and 3 bases, with 18 bases remaining between them. The CDR3 protein is CASSLGGSALSDYGYTF. The CDR3, as DNA: TGCGCCAGCAGCTTGGGGGGGAGTGCCTTGTCCGACTATGGCTACACCTTC.

This chain's CDR3 is CASSTDRGQQYF. The CDR3 coding sequence is TGTGCCAGCAGCACAGACAGGGGCCAGCAGTACTTC. The gene calls are TRBV28 and TRBJ2-7, with 8 bases fitting TRBD1. The germline V gene encodes CDR1 MDHEN and CDR2 SYDVKM. The CDR3 length is 12 residues. V was pared by 6 bases and J by 8 bases, with 6 bases of the junction left unmatched.

In this sample, this clonotype turned up many times. The CDR3: CASSLRGSEFF. CDR3 bases: TGTGCCAGCAGCTTGAGGGGGAGTGAGTTCTTC. The genes are TRBV13 and TRBJ2-1; D may be TRBD1 (6 bases). Looked up from germline, CDR1 is PRHDT and CDR2 is FYEKMQ (reference sequence). V was pared by 3 bases and J by 14 bases, with 11 bases between. The CDR3 length is 11 residues. Full variable domain (outside the CDR3, taken from reference TRBV13 and TRBJ2-1): AAGVIQSPRHLIKEKRETATLKCYPIPRHDTVYWYQQGPGQDPQFLISFYEKMQSDKGSIPDRFSAQQFSDYHSELNMSSLELGDSALYFCASSLRGSEFFGPGTRLTVL.